The rows below give T cell receptor beta chains drawn from one sample of a study of blood T cell repertoires in COVID-19. Sequenced by immunoSEQ multiplex PCR; TCRdb stores in-frame clones only, minus some. The data contain approximately 280,000 clones, roughly nine tenths of them singletons. The sequenced sample consisted of PBMCs or T cells enriched from blood (not recorded which). The receptors were sampled from a woman aged 40 to 55 who had recovered from COVID-19. Each CDR3 is given with its conserved first and last residue. A D gene is named only where the DNA matches it firmly. Size is stated for part of the rows, as once, few or many counts, or as a class when the clone is expanded.

V gene,clone size,D gene,J gene,CDR3 protein,CDR3 DNA
TRBV30,.,TRBD1,TRBJ2-7,CAWSDGGQGYEQYF,TGTGCCTGGAGTGACGGTGGACAGGGGTACGAGCAGTACTTC
TRBV19,.,TRBD1,TRBJ1-2,CASDTPGTGNYGYTF,TGTGCCAGTGATACCCCCGGGACAGGAAACTATGGCTACACCTTC
TRBV19,.,.,TRBJ1-1,CASSIVKRGFRYTEAFF,TGTGCCAGTAGTATAGTAAAACGGGGATTCCGGTACACTGAAGCTTTCTTT
TRBV11-2,.,TRBD1,TRBJ1-6,CASRSPGQGKSSPLHF,TGTGCCAGCAGATCGCCGGGACAGGGGAAGAGTTCACCCCTCCACTTT
TRBV9,many,.,TRBJ2-1,CASTQGGKSYNEQFF,TGTGCCAGCACCCAGGGCGGGAAAAGCTACAATGAGCAGTTCTTC
TRBV18,.,.,TRBJ1-1,CASSPRDRNTEAFF,TGTGCCAGCTCACCGCGAGACAGGAACACTGAAGCTTTCTTT
TRBV25-1,.,TRBD1,TRBJ1-2,CASSLWDRDYGYTF,TGTGCCAGCTCACTCTGGGACAGGGACTATGGCTACACCTTC
TRBV9,once,TRBD1,TRBJ2-1,CASSPLTTGEIQFF,TGTGCCAGCAGCCCACTGACGACAGGGGAGATTCAGTTCTTC
TRBV7-2,.,TRBD2,TRBJ2-1,CASSEWGLAGVNEQFF,TGTGCCAGCAGCGAATGGGGACTAGCGGGAGTGAATGAGCAGTTCTTC
TRBV19,.,TRBD1,TRBJ1-5,CASSRDRGENQPQHF,TGTGCCAGTAGCCGGGACAGGGGCGAAAATCAGCCCCAGCATTTT
TRBV30,.,.,TRBJ2-1,CAWSGQDISQFF,TGTGCCTGGAGTGGCCAAGATATTAGTCAGTTCTTC
TRBV27,.,.,TRBJ1-4,CASSSAYSPTTNEKLFF,TGTGCCAGCAGTTCTGCGTACAGCCCGACAACTAATGAAAAACTGTTTTTT
TRBV7-2,.,.,TRBJ2-3,CASSLSSTADTDTQYF,TGTGCCAGCAGCTTATCGTCGACCGCGGACACAGATACGCAGTATTTT
TRBV6-2/TRBV6-3,.,.,TRBJ1-2,CASSYRTHYGYTF,TGTGCCAGCAGTTACCGGACACACTATGGCTACACCTTC
TRBV7-9,once,.,TRBJ2-1,CASSLARSDEQFF,TGTGCCAGCAGCTTAGCCCGCAGCGATGAGCAGTTCTTC
TRBV30,.,.,TRBJ2-1,CAWKYRDTLSYNEQFF,TGTGCCTGGAAATACCGGGACACTCTCAGCTACAATGAGCAGTTCTTC
TRBV20-1,.,.,TRBJ1-1,CSAKGRDAFF,TGCAGTGCTAAGGGCAGGGATGCTTTCTTT
TRBV3-1/TRBV3-2,.,TRBD1,TRBJ1-2,CASSQHGTVSGYTF,TGTGCCAGCAGCCAGCACGGGACAGTGAGTGGCTACACCTTC
TRBV28,.,.,TRBJ1-5,CASSLLPGAQHF,TGTGCCAGCAGTTTACTTCCGGGGGCCCAGCATTTT
TRBV10-1,.,TRBD2,TRBJ2-2,CASSESGLATGELFF,TGCGCCAGCAGTGAGTCGGGACTAGCCACCGGGGAGCTGTTTTTT
TRBV5-1,many,.,TRBJ1-1,CASSPESRLTEAFF,TGCGCCAGCAGCCCCGAAAGTAGACTCACTGAAGCTTTCTTT
TRBV7-8,.,TRBD2,TRBJ2-7,CASSFGTSAYEQYF,TGTGCCAGCAGCTTCGGGACTAGCGCCTACGAGCAGTACTTC
TRBV27,.,.,TRBJ1-1,CASSSLTGLVGNTEAFF,TGTGCCAGCAGTTCCTTGACAGGTTTGGTGGGGAACACTGAAGCTTTCTTT
TRBV28,.,.,TRBJ1-6,CASSVGGGGSPLHF,TGTGCCAGCAGTGTAGGGGGGGGTGGTTCACCCCTCCACTTT
TRBV10-3,.,TRBD2,TRBJ2-7,CAISPSGSSYEQYF,TGTGCCATCAGCCCTAGCGGGAGCTCCTACGAGCAGTACTTC
TRBV4-3,.,TRBD2,TRBJ2-1,CASSPQLRAGVGGEQFF,TGCGCCAGCAGCCCGCAGTTGCGAGCGGGAGTCGGAGGTGAGCAGTTCTTC
TRBV7-2,few,.,TRBJ2-7,CASSLVMYEQYF,TGTGCCAGCAGCTTAGTTATGTACGAGCAGTACTTC
TRBV7-3,.,.,TRBJ1-1,CASSRGGIPEAFF,TGTGCCAGCAGCCGCGGCGGTATTCCGGAAGCTTTCTTT
TRBV5-6,.,TRBD2,TRBJ2-1,CASLLAGEDEQFF,TGTGCCAGCCTCCTAGCGGGAGAGGATGAGCAGTTCTTC
TRBV7-8,once,TRBD2,TRBJ2-5,CASSRLANTQETQYF,TGTGCCAGCAGCAGACTAGCGAATACTCAAGAGACCCAGTACTTC
TRBV28,.,.,TRBJ1-5,CASSYASVNQPQHF,TGTGCCAGCAGTTACGCGAGTGTTAATCAGCCCCAGCATTTT
TRBV28,.,TRBD1,TRBJ1-1,CASSIGTGTEAFF,TGTGCCAGCAGCATCGGGACAGGAACTGAAGCTTTCTTT